This T cell receptor beta chain is drawn from a study of cytomegalovirus exposure and HLA in healthy donors. Comments on this clone: The antigen remains unidentified.

PCR employed 60 Vbeta and 13 Jbeta primers. In the original workflow: An analysis performed later counted about 80 million unique TCR beta chains (roughly 10 million of them shared). The protocol was immunoSEQ multiplex PCR, while the TCRdb copy is restricted to in-frame clones and leaves out a portion. V, J and clone size are those of that table, while D and trimming were read from the DNA. The sample lists 150,000 to 200,000 clones, about 72% seen once, with around 1.5% in the top ten. General observations from the study: Reports credit the classifier with highly specific, highly sensitive diagnosis of cytomegalovirus status.

Sequences were obtained from PBMCs. The TCR was taken from a girl under 18 in good health and CMV-seronegative.

CDR3 sequence (DNA): TGTGCCAGCAGCTCACAGGGGAGCGGGGGTCCAGATACGCAGTATTTT. Protein: CASSSQGSGGPDTQYF. The chain uses TRBV6-6 and TRBJ2-3; D possibly corresponds to TRBD2 (8 bases). The CDR3 extends over 16 amino acids. V lost 6 bases to trimming and J lost 4 bases, with 20 bases between them. Germline CDR1 MNHNY, CDR2 SVGAGI (reference sequence).